The present entry profiles one T cell receptor (beta chain) with its context. Its specificity is unknown. CDR1 is LNHDA and CDR2 is SQIVND in the germline V gene (reference sequence). The CDR3 totals 14 residues. V shed 8 bases, J shed 0 bases, and the junction held 4 bases outside the gene matches. The data belong to a study of T cell repertoires in cytomegalovirus infection. TCRdb re-called the reads with MiXCR, one entry per CDR3 protein. This sample yields tens of thousands of distinct CDR3 sequences, of which about 44% are seen a single time; roughly 93% belongs to the top ten. This clonotype originated in a human donor in good health (CMV status not recorded). Some clones in this sample may be carry-over from other donors' samples. The starting material was CD8+ T cells from cultured PBMCs, obtained from culture after CMV antigen stimulation. V gene TRBV19 combines with J gene TRBJ2-1; 7 bases are a match to TRBD2. CDR3 loop: CASQRGSSYNEQFF. CDR3 DNA sequence: TGTGCCAGTCAGCGGGGAAGCTCCTACAATGAGCAGTTCTTC.